Listed below are T cell receptor beta chains from one sample, sequenced in a study of neurological immune-mediated disorders. TCRdb redid the calling of the 5' RACE reads with MiXCR, one entry per CDR3 protein. Of tens of thousands of distinct CDR3 sequences listed, 5% to 6% are singletons. Sequencing was carried out using PBMCs. These receptors were taken from a woman aged 25 to 39 with multiple sclerosis. The CDR3 runs from the conserved cysteine through the conserved F or W. A D gene is named only where the DNA matches it firmly. For some rows the clone size is stated as once, few or many, or as a class when expanded; others skip it.

V	D	J	size	DNA	CDR3
TRBV2	-	TRBJ2-3	many	TGTGCCAGCAGTGAATTAGCCACAGATACGCAGTATTTT	CASSELATDTQYF
TRBV12-3/TRBV12-4	TRBD1	TRBJ1-1	few	TGTGCCAGCAGACCTTCAGGGGGAACTGAAGCTTTCTTT	CASRPSGGTEAFF
TRBV5-1	-	TRBJ1-2	few	TGCGCCAGCGGGGAGGGCTATGGCTACACCTTC	CASGEGYGYTF
TRBV10-3	-	TRBJ1-5	many	TGTGCCATCAGTGAAGGGGCCATGGGTCAGCCCCAGCATTTT	CAISEGAMGQPQHF
TRBV7-7	-	TRBJ2-5	few	TGTGCCAGCAGCTTAGATAGTTACGAGACCCAGTACTTC	CASSLDSYETQYF
TRBV12-3/TRBV12-4	-	TRBJ1-2	-	TGTGCCAGCAGTTTACGGGCCGCGGGCTATGGCTACACCTTC	CASSLRAAGYGYTF
TRBV19	TRBD1	TRBJ1-2	-	TGTGCCAGTAGTATCACAGGGGAGAGGAGGTATGGCTACACCTTC	CASSITGERRYGYTF
TRBV7-2	-	TRBJ2-3	many	TGTGCCAGCAGCCAAGGCTATCTTACCACAGATACGCAGTATTTT	CASSQGYLTTDTQYF
TRBV9	-	TRBJ2-3	many	TGTGCCAGCAGCGTAGCGGGGGAACGCACAGATACGCAGTATTTT	CASSVAGERTDTQYF
TRBV10-3	-	TRBJ2-1	many	TGTGCCATCAGAGATGACAGGAGCTCCTACAATGAGCAGTTCTTC	CAIRDDRSSYNEQFF
TRBV27	TRBD1	TRBJ2-2	few	TGTGCCAGCAGTTTCTTGGGGACAGGGGGCACGGCAGGCACCGGGGAGCTGTTTTTT	CASSFLGTGGTAGTGELFF
TRBV20-1	TRBD2	TRBJ2-6	many	TGCAGTGCTAGAGACGGACTAGCGAGGAGCTCTGGGGCCAACGTCCTGACTTTC	CSARDGLARSSGANVLTF
TRBV7-9	-	TRBJ1-4	many	TGTGCCAGCAGCTTAGTATCGGCGGGCAATGAAAAACTGTTTTTT	CASSLVSAGNEKLFF
TRBV27	-	TRBJ1-1	-	TGTGCCAGCAGTTTTACAGGAACTTCGAACACTGAAGCTTTCTTT	CASSFTGTSNTEAFF
TRBV7-2	-	TRBJ1-5	-	TGTGCCAGCAGCTTAGGATTCGTGGAGCCCCAGCATTTT	CASSLGFVEPQHF
TRBV6-1	TRBD1	TRBJ2-1	few	TGTGCCAGCAGTGGACAGGGGGTGAAGGGGGGTGAGCAGTTCTTC	CASSGQGVKGGEQFF